This T cell receptor beta chain was obtained from a study of response to subunit inactivated influenza vaccine. Broader study findings: Each seasonal flu vaccination may recruit only limited new T cells, authors suggested.

Concerning this clonotype: What it binds is unknown.

CDR1 is SGHTA, CDR2 FQGNSA, per germline. J lost 6 bases, V lost 1 base, and 4 bases had no gene match. The CDR3 sequence is 15 residues long. One entry per CDR3 protein results from TCRdb running MiXCR on the RT-PCR reads. The repertoire consists of around 500,000 distinct CDR3 sequences, with about 10% occurring once and the leading ten covering about 12%. This receptor was identified in a man aged 50 to 60 who received an inactivated influenza vaccine. This specimen was PBMCs from blood, taken roughly 6 weeks after vaccination. The chain employs TRBV7-2 and TRBJ2-1, with 9 nucleotides matching TRBD2. The CDR3 region has the DNA TGTGCCAGCAGCTTAGTCGGCGGGAGGGGCAATGAGCAGTTCTTC. Amino acids: CASSLVGGRGNEQFF.